Presented here are 23 T cell receptor beta chains from one specimen sequenced in a study of blood T cell repertoires in COVID-19. Data came from immunoSEQ multiplex PCR; TCRdb stores just in-frame clones and leaves some out. The sample holds about 480,000 clones, nearly 90% seen once. The sequenced sample was PBMCs or T cells enriched from blood (not recorded which). The receptors were sampled from a woman aged 18-29 years with acute COVID-19.

The chain combines TRBV18 with TRBJ1-1, with D perhaps matching TRBD1 (6 bases). V was clipped by 3 bases and J by 1 base, with 9 bases between them. Germline V gene data show CDR1 as KGHSH and CDR2 as LQKENI. This CDR3 has 14 amino acids. The CDR3 region is CASSPQGPNTEAFF. The CDR3 DNA reads as TGTGCCAGCTCACCTCAGGGGCCGAACACTGAAGCTTTCTTT.

The chain carries TRBV10-3 and TRBJ2-7; TRBD1 matches 9 bases. After removal of 2 bases from V and 4 bases from J, the junction contained 6 bases not matched to a gene. CDR1 and CDR2 (germline): ENHRY, SYGVKD. The CDR3 contains 15 residues. This CDR3 is CAISETGTGLYEQYF. As DNA, the CDR3 is TGTGCCATCAGTGAGACCGGGACAGGGTTGTACGAGCAGTACTTC.

The gene calls are TRBV30 and TRBJ1-1, with TRBD1 as a possible D gene (5 bases). Between the trimmed V and J ends, which lost 3 bases and 4 bases, there was a span of 15 bases. From germline, CDR1 is GTSNPN and CDR2 SVGIG (reference sequence). The CDR3 is 14 residues long. The CDR3 is CAWRIGGFGTEAFF. The DNA for the CDR3 is TGTGCCTGGAGAATTGGGGGGTTTGGCACTGAAGCTTTCTTT.

This clone came up a few times. The V and J genes are TRBV10-1 and TRBJ1-6, with 9 bases fitting TRBD1. With 5 bases clipped from V and 10 bases from J, the junction kept 3 bases outside the gene matches. Germline CDR1 and CDR2: WNHNN and SYGVQD (reference sequence). The CDR3 covers 13 residues. The CDR3 here is CASSWDRDSPLHF. The CDR3 region has the DNA TGCGCCAGCAGTTGGGACAGGGACTCACCCCTCCACTTT.

The V call is TRBV11-2, the J call TRBJ2-1; 12 bases agree with TRBD2. The CDR3 runs 16 residues. Germline V gives CDR1 SGHAT, CDR2 FQNNGV. The trim removed 3 bases at V and 1 base at J, leaving 1 base unmatched. CDR3: CASSLTSGSSYNEQFF. The DNA of the CDR3 is TGTGCCAGCAGCTTGACTAGCGGGAGTTCCTACAATGAGCAGTTCTTC.

The chain couples TRBV28 to TRBJ1-5; D remains unclear. The V end was cut by 6 bases, the J end by 0 bases, with 9 bases between. Germline V gene data show CDR1 as MDHEN and CDR2 as SYDVKM. CDR3 length: 14 amino acids. The DNA of the CDR3 is TGTGCCAGCAGGGTCCCCAGTAGCAATCAGCCCCAGCATTTT. It encodes CASRVPSSNQPQHF. The full variable domain, its missing parts supplied by reference TRBV28 and TRBJ1-5, is DVKVTQSSRYLVKRTGEKVFLECVQDMDHENMFWYRQDPGLGLRLIYFSYDVKMKEKGDIPEGYSVSREKKERFSLILESASTNQTSMYLCASRVPSSNQPQHFGDGTRLSIL.

The gene calls are TRBV4-1 and TRBJ2-7; 10 positions match TRBD2. The germline CDR1 and CDR2 sequences are MGHRA and YSYEKL. There are 15 residues in the CDR3. The V and J ends lost 3 bases and 2 bases, in that order; junction bases with no gene match: 4. CDR3 nucleotide sequence: TGCGCCAGCAGCCAGATAGCGGGGGGCGCCTACGAGCAGTACTTC. Translation gives CASSQIAGGAYEQYF.

The gene calls are TRBV5-1 and TRBJ2-1, with 8 bases aligning to TRBD1. Trimming took 1 base from V and 8 from J; bases not matched to a gene: 8. The CDR3 has 15 residues. Germline loops: CDR1 SGHRS, CDR2 YFSETQ. DNA for the CDR3: TGCGCCAGCAGCTTGTCACAGGGGGGTATGGATGAGCAGTTCTTC. This sequence encodes CASSLSQGGMDEQFF.

V and J are TRBV7-2 and TRBJ2-1; D perhaps matches TRBD1 (6 bases). The CDR3 runs 14 residues. Germline lookup yields CDR1 SGHTA and CDR2 FQGNSA. Deletions cut 6 bases from V and 9 bases from J, with 18 bases between. The CDR3 bases are TGTGCCAGCAGTTTTAAACAGGGAATGGGTGAGCAGTTCTTC. This translates into CASSFKQGMGEQFF.

This clone was recorded once. This chain links TRBV19 with TRBJ2-4; TRBD1 aligns across 11 bases. This CDR3 spans 13 amino acids. Germline CDR1 LNHDA, CDR2 SQIVND (reference sequence). V lost 4 bases, J lost 8 bases, and 1 base stayed unmatched. The CDR3 bases are TGTGCCAGTAGTAGGGACAGGGGGGACATTCAGTACTTC. As protein: CASSRDRGDIQYF.

The J gene is TRBJ1-1, the V gene TRBV5-1; D is perhaps TRBD1 (5 bases). The germline V and J ends were trimmed by 5 bases and 1 base, with 6 bases remaining between them. CDR3 length: 12 residues. Germline CDR1 and CDR2: SGHRS and YFSETQ. For the CDR3, the DNA is TGCGCCAGCAGAGACAGGAACACTGAAGCTTTCTTT. It translates to CASRDRNTEAFF.

V is TRBV28 and J is TRBJ2-3; D may be TRBD2 (5 bases). Trimming removed 5 bases from V and 3 bases from J, with 9 bases in between. CDR1 and CDR2 (germline): MDHEN, SYDVKM. The CDR3 spans 13 residues. The CDR3 nucleotides are TGTGCCAGCAGTCCGGGGTCAACAGATACGCAGTATTTT. The encoded protein is CASSPGSTDTQYF.

In its sample, this clone was seen a few times. The gene calls are TRBV3-1 (or the pseudogene TRBV3-2) and TRBJ2-1; the match to TRBD2 covers 11 bases. The CDR3 consists of 16 residues. The V gene's germline CDR1 is LGHDT and CDR2 YNNKEL (reference sequence). The V gene end was trimmed by 2 bases and the J gene end by 7 bases; junction bases not matched to a gene: 7. CDR3 bases: TGTGCCAGCAGCCAAATACCGACTAGCGGGATTAATGAGCAGTTCTTC. It yields the protein CASSQIPTSGINEQFF.

This chain connects TRBV9 to TRBJ2-7, with D possibly matching TRBD1 (6 bases). The V gene lost 0 bases and the J gene lost 2 bases, with 15 bases spanning the gap. There are 16 residues in the CDR3. The germline V gene encodes CDR1 SGDLS and CDR2 YYNGEE. The CDR3 loop is CASSVGIGGVPYEQYF. The DNA of the CDR3 is TGTGCCAGCAGCGTAGGTATAGGGGGAGTCCCCTACGAGCAGTACTTC.

The rearrangement joins TRBV24-1 to TRBJ1-2; 9 bases match TRBD1. The V gene's germline CDR1 is KGHDR and CDR2 SFDVKD. Losses at the gene ends were 5 bases for V and 3 bases for J; bases not matched to a gene: 12. The CDR3 consists of 17 residues. CDR3 amino acids: CATSGSPGQGTDYGYTF. The CDR3 region has the DNA TGTGCCACCAGTGGGTCACCGGGACAGGGTACAGACTATGGCTACACCTTC.

This chain joins TRBV27 and TRBJ1-2; TRBD1 is a possible D gene (5 bases). The CDR3 is 12 residues long. V lost 6 bases and J lost 8, with 13 bases in between. CDR1 is MNHEY, CDR2 SMNVEV, per germline (reference sequence). CDR3 nucleotides: TGTGCCAGCAGCCGCTCAGGGAAAGGCTACACCTTC. The encoded protein is CASSRSGKGYTF.

The chain employs TRBV7-3 and TRBJ1-1; weak D call: TRBD1 (5 bases). Germline-derived CDR1 and CDR2 are SGHTA and FQGTGA. With 3 bases removed from V and 1 base from J, the gap between germline ends came to 9 bases. The CDR3 is made up of 14 amino acids. CDR3 sequence: CASSFGRANTEAFF. The CDR3 DNA sequence: TGTGCCAGCAGCTTCGGCAGGGCGAACACTGAAGCTTTCTTT.

This rearrangement joins TRBV11-2 to TRBJ2-5; tentatively, D is TRBD2 (7 bases). Germline CDR1 reads SGHAT; CDR2 reads FQNNGV. This CDR3 is built from 15 residues. The V end lost 9 bases, the J end lost 6 bases, and 23 bases lay between the germline ends. The CDR3 loop reads CASSQRGGRPQTQYF. The CDR3, as DNA: TGTGCCAGTTCCCAGAGGGGGGGCCGCCCCCAGACCCAGTACTTC.

This clone was counted a few times. The V gene is TRBV28, the J gene TRBJ2-7, with D maybe TRBD2 (5 bases). V was pared by 5 bases and J by 0 bases, with 17 bases between. From germline, CDR1 is MDHEN and CDR2 SYDVKM. The CDR3 covers 16 residues. In DNA form, the CDR3 reads TGTGCCAGCAGTATGTGGAGGATTATTAGCTCCTACGAGCAGTACTTC. This sequence encodes CASSMWRIISSYEQYF.

This clone was detected only once. The V call is TRBV4-1, the J call TRBJ2-5; D not certain. This CDR3 has 15 residues. Per germline, CDR1 MGHRA and CDR2 YSYEKL. The ends were cut back, 0 bases at V and 7 bases at J, with 15 bases in the middle. In DNA, the CDR3 is TGCGCCAGCAGCCAAGATGGGCAGGCACTGGGGACCCAGTACTTC. As protein: CASSQDGQALGTQYF.

V usage is TRBV12-3 or TRBV12-4 and J usage is TRBJ2-7; TRBD2 is a possible D gene (7 bases). The CDR3 has 13 residues. V was clipped by 7 bases and J by 7 bases, with 17 bases between them. The CDR3 spells CASTLQGGREQYF. The CDR3 nucleotides are TGTGCCAGCACCTTACAGGGAGGGCGTGAGCAGTACTTC.

J is TRBJ1-1 and V is TRBV27, with a possible D match to TRBD1 (6 bases). Trimming took 6 bases from V and 11 from J, leaving 22 bases between them. The CDR3 length is 14 residues. The germline V gene has CDR1 MNHEY and CDR2 SMNVEV (reference sequence). The CDR3 DNA reads TGTGCCAGCAGCCCTGTGGGGGCCAGTAAGAGGGCTTTCTTT. Encoded protein: CASSPVGASKRAFF.

The chain employs TRBV28 and TRBJ1-2; 10 positions agree with TRBD1. Per the germline V gene, CDR1 is MDHEN and CDR2 is SYDVKM. The CDR3 loop spans 14 amino acids. With V trimmed by 5 bases and J by 8 bases, 8 bases remained unmatched. CDR3 in amino acids: CASSIVGTGDGYTF. DNA for the CDR3: TGTGCCAGCAGTATCGTCGGGACAGGGGACGGCTACACCTTC.